This T cell receptor (beta chain) was sequenced for a study of blood T cell repertoires in COVID-19. Clones were sequenced by immunoSEQ multiplex PCR, and TCRdb holds only the in-frame ones, with some missing. The sample shows approximately 70,000 clones, 88% of them seen only once. J was trimmed by 4 bases and V by 5 bases; bases with no gene match: 5. The CDR3 runs to 15 residues. Germline CDR1 is MNHEY and CDR2 is SMNVEV (reference sequence). This clonotype was sampled from a woman aged 60-75 years with acute or convalescent COVID-19. The chain is built from TRBV27 and TRBJ1-3; 10 nucleotides agree with TRBD1. The specimen was peripheral blood. The CDR3 nucleotides are TGTGCCAGCAGTCGCCCGGGACAGGGGGGAAACACCATATATTTT. Its translation is CASSRPGQGGNTIYF.